Listed below are T cell receptor beta chains from one sample, sequenced in a study of T cell responses to AZD1222 COVID-19 vaccine. Profiling relied on immunoSEQ multiplex PCR, and the TCRdb table lists in-frame clones only, not all of them. The table includes 150,000 or so clones, about 85% detected once. The specimen was peripheral blood, collected on day 0 of AZD1222 vaccination. Receptors were obtained from an adult in good health. The CDR3 runs from the conserved cysteine through the conserved F or W. Each record gives: clone size, D gene, J gene, V gene, CDR3 protein, CDR3 DNA. A D gene is named only where the DNA matches it firmly. Some rows mark clone size as missing; the rest say once, few, many or name a class of expanded clone.

- - TRBJ1-1 TRBV29-1 CSAAPGSTEAFF TGCAGCGCCGCACCAGGGAGCACTGAAGCTTTCTTT
- TRBD1 TRBJ2-7 TRBV6-6 CASSYRGQGSYEQYF TGTGCCAGCAGTTACAGGGGGCAAGGCTCCTACGAGCAGTACTTC
- - TRBJ2-2 TRBV3-1/TRBV3-2 CASSHVRGDTGELFF TGTGCCAGCAGTCACGTTAGAGGGGACACCGGGGAGCTGTTTTTT
once - TRBJ2-5 TRBV10-1 CASSVGLNPQETQYF TGCGCCAGCAGCGTGGGGCTGAATCCACAAGAGACCCAGTACTTC
- - TRBJ2-7 TRBV7-9 CASSPGDISYEQYF TGTGCCAGCAGCCCTGGGGACATTTCCTACGAGCAGTACTTC
- - TRBJ1-1 TRBV7-2 CASSFGQGNTEAFF TGTGCCAGCAGCTTTGGGCAGGGCAACACTGAAGCTTTCTTT
- - TRBJ2-2 TRBV28 CASTRTGANTGELFF TGTGCCAGCACCCGAACCGGGGCTAACACCGGGGAGCTGTTTTTT
- - TRBJ2-7 TRBV27 CASSPAHILSYEQYF TGTGCCAGCAGTCCGGCCCACATCCTTTCCTACGAGCAGTACTTC
- - TRBJ1-2 TRBV5-1 CASSGWRNYGYTF TGCGCCAGCAGCGGATGGCGGAACTATGGCTACACCTTC
- TRBD1 TRBJ1-2 TRBV18 CASSPETGARVEGYTF TGTGCCAGCTCACCAGAGACAGGGGCTCGCGTTGAGGGCTACACCTTC
- TRBD2 TRBJ2-2 TRBV19 CASSPLAGAKTGELFF TGTGCCAGTAGTCCCCTAGCGGGGGCCAAAACCGGGGAGCTGTTTTTT
few - TRBJ2-7 TRBV21-1 CASSIPLVYEQYF TGTGCCAGCAGCATCCCACTAGTTTACGAGCAGTACTTC
- - TRBJ1-3 TRBV5-4 CASSKDSVSGNTIYF TGTGCCAGCAGCAAGGACTCCGTCTCTGGAAACACCATATATTTT
- - TRBJ1-2 TRBV7-9 CASSPDSTYGYTF TGTGCCAGCAGCCCCGACAGCACCTATGGCTACACCTTC
- TRBD1 TRBJ1-3 TRBV19 CASSMDRLTSGNTIYF TGTGCCAGTAGTATGGACAGGCTTACCTCTGGAAACACCATATATTTT
- - TRBJ2-5 TRBV7-2 CASSLGLRGAKETQYF TGTGCCAGCAGCTTAGGGTTGAGGGGGGCGAAAGAGACCCAGTACTTC
- - TRBJ2-3 TRBV19 CASSIGGPRGDTQYF TGTGCCAGTAGTATCGGGGGCCCACGCGGGGATACGCAGTATTTT
- TRBD1 TRBJ1-4 TRBV6-2/TRBV6-3 CASSRRTGFINEKLFF TGTGCCAGCAGTCGCCGGACAGGGTTCATTAATGAAAAACTGTTTTTT
many - TRBJ2-3 TRBV4-3 CASSQGGRGASTDTQYF TGCGCCAGCAGCCAAGGAGGTCGGGGGGCGAGCACAGATACGCAGTATTTT
- - TRBJ2-2 TRBV18 CASSPPTRNTGELFF TGTGCCAGCTCACCACCGACGAGGAACACCGGGGAGCTGTTTTTT
- - TRBJ2-2 TRBV19 CASTPRGFWQTHGELFF TGTGCCAGTACCCCGAGGGGGTTTTGGCAGACGCACGGGGAGCTGTTTTTT
- - TRBJ2-7 TRBV7-2 CASSLVPRAGEQYF TGTGCCAGCAGCTTAGTTCCCAGGGCTGGCGAGCAGTACTTC
once - TRBJ2-5 TRBV2 CASSAERETQYF TGTGCCAGCAGTGCCGAGCGGGAGACCCAGTACTTC
- - TRBJ1-2 TRBV5-1 CASSPPADNYGYTF TGCGCCAGCAGCCCCCCCGCTGATAACTATGGCTACACCTTC
- - TRBJ1-3 TRBV19 CASIRASGNTIYF TGTGCCAGTATACGGGCATCCGGAAACACCATATATTTT
few TRBD2 TRBJ2-5 TRBV9 CASSVLAATGETQYF TGTGCCAGCAGCGTTCTAGCGGCAACTGGAGAGACCCAGTACTTC
- - TRBJ2-5 TRBV7-8 CASSRRLDQETQYF TGTGCCAGCAGCCGGAGACTGGACCAAGAGACCCAGTACTTC
- TRBD2 TRBJ2-3 TRBV19 CASSLTSGSTDTQYF TGTGCCAGTAGTTTGACTAGCGGGAGCACAGATACGCAGTATTTT